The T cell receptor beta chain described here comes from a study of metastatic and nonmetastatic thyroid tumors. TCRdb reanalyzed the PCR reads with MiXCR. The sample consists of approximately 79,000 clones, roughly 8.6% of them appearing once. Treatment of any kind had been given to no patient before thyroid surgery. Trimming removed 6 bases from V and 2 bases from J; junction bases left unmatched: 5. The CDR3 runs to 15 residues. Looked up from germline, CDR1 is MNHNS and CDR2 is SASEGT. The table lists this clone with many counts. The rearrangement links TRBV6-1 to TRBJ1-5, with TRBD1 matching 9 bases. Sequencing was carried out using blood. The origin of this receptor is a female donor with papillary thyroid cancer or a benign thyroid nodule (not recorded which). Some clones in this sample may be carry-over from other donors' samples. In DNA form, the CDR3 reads TGTGCCAGCAGCCGGGACAGGGCGGGCAATCAGCCCCAGCATTTT. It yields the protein CASSRDRAGNQPQHF.